A single sample is the source of the 25 T cell receptor beta chains below, sequenced in a study of technical replicates of blood from four donors. Measured with immunoSEQ multiplex PCR; TCRdb has only the in-frame clones, and not every one. The table records 81,000 or so clones, 95% to 97% of them present only once. Input material: T cells isolated from PBMCs. The receptor set was obtained from a human donor in good health.

The chain carries TRBV29-1 and TRBJ2-7, with D maybe TRBD2 (6 bases). In germline, CDR1 is SQVTM, CDR2 ANQGSEA. The length of the CDR3 is 13 residues. V gave up 8 bases and J gave up 3 bases, with 17 bases separating them. CDR3 sequence reads: CSTLEGGGYEQYF. DNA of the CDR3: TGCAGCACCCTGGAGGGTGGTGGCTACGAGCAGTACTTC.

The chain has TRBV28 and TRBJ1-1, with a tentative D call TRBD1 (5 bases). There are 14 residues in the CDR3. Germline-derived CDR1 and CDR2 are MDHEN and SYDVKM. V lost 2 bases to trimming and J lost 2 bases, with 9 bases between them. CDR3 nucleotides: TGTGCCAGCAGTTTAGAAGGGGTTAACACTGAAGCTTTCTTT. Its translation is CASSLEGVNTEAFF.

The chain employs TRBV7-9 and TRBJ1-2; D may be TRBD1 (5 bases). CDR1 is SEHNR, CDR2 FQNEAQ, per germline (reference sequence). This CDR3 has 13 residues. The ends were cut back, 3 bases at V and 7 bases at J, with 12 bases in the middle. CDR3 region: CASSLGDGGGYTF. CDR3 bases: TGTGCCAGCAGCTTGGGGGACGGGGGTGGCTACACCTTC.

The rearrangement uses TRBV6-1 and TRBJ2-1; D possibly corresponds to TRBD2 (6 bases). Trimming pared 1 base from V and 9 bases from J, leaving 16 bases between. There are 15 residues in the CDR3. Germline V lookup: CDR1 MNHNS, CDR2 SASEGT. The CDR3 here is CASSEDSGGVGEQFF. DNA of the CDR3: TGTGCCAGCAGTGAAGATAGCGGTGGGGTAGGTGAGCAGTTCTTC.

The gene calls are TRBV9 and TRBJ1-2, with no clear D. The V end was cut by 4 bases, the J end by 0 bases, with 7 bases between. The CDR3 has 13 residues. Germline CDR1 reads SGDLS; CDR2 reads YYNGEE. As DNA, the CDR3 is TGTGCCAGCAGCCCTCGAGCTAACTATGGCTACACCTTC. Translated: CASSPRANYGYTF.

CDR3 sequence reads: CASSRVPSSYEQYF. The CDR3 DNA follows: TGTGCCAGCAGTCGGGTCCCGAGCTCCTACGAGCAGTACTTC. This chain connects TRBV27 to TRBJ2-7; D is uncertain. The V end lost 5 bases, the J end lost 0 bases, and 11 bases lay between the germline ends. This CDR3 contains 14 residues. CDR1 is MNHEY and CDR2 is SMNVEV in the germline V gene (reference sequence).

Concerning this clone itself: One end of the junction varies from germline; a read error may be responsible. The V and J genes are TRBV6-1 and TRBJ2-7; 8 bases align to TRBD1. The V gene's germline CDR1 is MNHNS and CDR2 SASEGT. CDR3 length: 16 residues. CDR3 loop: CASREDPRGPVYEQYF. The CDR3 nucleotides are TGTGCCAGCAGAGAAGACCCCAGGGGGCCAGTCTACGAGCAGTACTTC.

This CDR3 reads CASSINEVSANTGELFF. The CDR3 region has the DNA TGTGCCAGTAGTATAAATGAGGTTTCGGCGAACACCGGGGAGCTGTTTTTT. The rearrangement uses TRBV19 and TRBJ2-2; D ambiguous. This CDR3 region has 17 residues. The V gene lost 2 bases and the J gene lost 0 bases, with 13 bases spanning the gap. In germline, CDR1 is LNHDA, CDR2 SQIVND (reference sequence).

The chain has TRBV5-1 and TRBJ1-4; D remains ambiguous. CDR3 size: 14 residues. The germline V gene encodes CDR1 SGHRS and CDR2 YFSETQ. V lost 0 bases and J 3 bases, leaving 6 bases between the germline ends. The CDR3 nucleotides are TGCGCCAGCAGCTTGGACAGCTCTAATGAAAAACTGTTTTTT. Protein product: CASSLDSSNEKLFF.

The J gene is TRBJ1-1, the V gene TRBV7-2; 10 bases map to TRBD1. Germline V gene sequence: CDR1 SGHTA, CDR2 FQGNSA. The length of the CDR3 is 16 residues. Unmatched junction bases numbered 7, after V lost 5 bases and J lost 1 base. This chain's CDR3 is CASSVHRDRGNTEAFF. The CDR3 coding sequence is TGTGCCAGCAGCGTACACCGGGACAGGGGGAACACTGAAGCTTTCTTT.

The V gene is TRBV4-2, the J gene TRBJ1-2, with D unresolved. Germline V gene lookup returns CDR1 LGHNA and CDR2 YNFKEQ. The CDR3 runs to 12 residues. The V gene lost 4 bases and the J gene lost 11 bases, with 14 bases spanning the gap. This CDR3 is CASSRGLKEYTF. The CDR3 DNA sequence: TGTGCCAGCAGCCGTGGCTTAAAGGAGTACACCTTC.

The rearrangement links TRBV4-1 to TRBJ1-4, with TRBD1 identical over 9 bases. This CDR3 region has 18 residues. The ends lost 5 bases at V and 8 bases at J; junction bases unmatched: 18. Germline loops: CDR1 MGHRA, CDR2 YSYEKL. The DNA of the CDR3 is TGCGCCAGCAGCGCCCGAAGTGTAGGGGGGACAGGGAGGGAAAAACTGTTTTTT. It is translated as CASSARSVGGTGREKLFF.

The chain couples TRBV2 to TRBJ2-1; 10 nucleotides agree with TRBD2. CDR1 is SNHLY, CDR2 FYNNEI, per germline. Trimming at V came to 3 bases and at J to 7 bases, leaving 6 bases not matched to a gene. This CDR3 spans 15 amino acids. This CDR3 reads CASSDLPSGRNEQFF. DNA of the CDR3: TGTGCCAGCAGTGATCTGCCTAGCGGGAGAAATGAGCAGTTCTTC.

This rearrangement joins TRBV18 to TRBJ2-1, with TRBD2 matching over 7 bases. This CDR3 contains 15 residues. Germline assignment: CDR1 KGHSH and CDR2 LQKENI. V was clipped by 2 bases and J by 8 bases; unmatched bases: 9. The CDR3 loop is CASSPWEGPGDEQFF. In DNA, the CDR3 is TGTGCCAGCTCACCATGGGAGGGCCCGGGCGATGAGCAGTTCTTC.

The rearrangement links TRBV4-1 to TRBJ1-4, with TRBD1 matching 8 bases. From germline, CDR1 is MGHRA and CDR2 YSYEKL. This CDR3 comprises 16 residues. Trimming cost V 2 bases and J 4 bases; bases outside gene matches: 6. The CDR3 bases are TGCGCCAGCAGCCAACCCCTCGGACAGGGTAATGAAAAACTGTTTTTT. Translation gives CASSQPLGQGNEKLFF.

The rearrangement joins TRBV4-2 to TRBJ2-5, with TRBD2 identical over 13 bases. Germline V gives CDR1 LGHNA, CDR2 YNFKEQ. J was trimmed by 4 bases and V by 2 bases; bases with no gene match: 19. CDR3 size: 21 residues. CDR3 nucleotides: TGTGCCAGCAGCCAAAGAAGGGGCCACGGGACTAGCGGGAAAAGGGGAGAGACCCAGTACTTC. This gives the protein CASSQRRGHGTSGKRGETQYF.

This chain uses TRBV10-2 with TRBJ2-3, with TRBD2 as a possible D gene (5 bases). The V gene's germline CDR1 is WSHSY and CDR2 SAAADI. This CDR3 region has 13 residues. Trimming shortened V by 8 bases and J by 1 base, and 10 bases separated the two germline ends. The CDR3 here is CASGPAGTDTQYF. CDR3 DNA: TGCGCCAGCGGTCCAGCGGGCACAGATACGCAGTATTTT.

The V and J genes are TRBV15 and TRBJ2-3, with 8 bases that match TRBD2. CDR1 and CDR2 from the germline V gene are LNHNV and YYDKDF (reference sequence). J gave up 6 bases and V 0 bases, and 14 bases lay outside the gene matches. This CDR3 is 18 amino acids long. CDR3 region: CATSRDPLGGLGGDTQYF. Written as DNA, the CDR3 is TGTGCCACCAGCAGAGACCCCTTGGGGGGACTAGGCGGGGATACGCAGTATTTT.

V gene TRBV29-1 combines with J gene TRBJ1-5, with D possibly matching TRBD1 (5 bases). Looked up from germline, CDR1 is SQVTM and CDR2 is ANQGSEA. This CDR3 has 13 residues. The V and J ends lost 4 bases and 3 bases respectively, with 10 bases between them. CDR3 DNA: TGCAGCGTTGTTGTGGGGCCCAATCAGCCCCAGCATTTT. Its protein is CSVVVGPNQPQHF. Complete variable domain (other parts from reference TRBV29-1 and TRBJ1-5): SAVISQKPSRDICQRGTSLTIQCQVDSQVTMMFWYRQQPGQSLTLIATANQGSEATYESGFVIDKFPISRPNLTFSTLTVSNMSPEDSSIYLCSVVVGPNQPQHFGDGTRLSIL.

V and J are TRBV2 and TRBJ2-5; possibly TRBD1 for D (6 bases). The CDR3 length is 16 residues. Trimming stripped 4 bases from V and 7 bases from J, with 22 bases between. Germline CDR1 and CDR2: SNHLY and FYNNEI. CDR3 sequence reads: CASSVGRQGPEGTQYF. In nucleotides, the CDR3 is TGTGCCAGCAGTGTGGGTCGGCAGGGGCCTGAAGGGACCCAGTACTTC. Using reference TRBV2 and TRBJ2-5 for the parts outside the CDR3, the full variable domain is EPEVTQTPSHQVTQMGQEVILRCVPISNHLYFYWYRQILGQKVEFLVSFYNNEISEKSEIFDDQFSVERPDGSNFTLKIRSTKLEDSAMYFCASSVGRQGPEGTQYFGPGTRLLVL.

The rearrangement joins TRBV7-2 to TRBJ2-1; 8 bases fit TRBD2. CDR3 length equals 15 residues. CDR1 and CDR2 (germline): SGHTA, FQGNSA. Trimming at V came to 3 bases and at J to 4 bases, leaving 5 bases not matched to a gene. CDR3 coding DNA: TGTGCCAGCAGCTTGAACGGGGGGGGATACAATGAGCAGTTCTTC. Translated, it gives CASSLNGGGYNEQFF. The entire variable domain, with the rest obtained from reference TRBV7-2 and TRBJ2-1, is as follows: GAGVSQSPSNKVTEKGKDVELRCDPISGHTALYWYRQSLGQGLEFLIYFQGNSAPDKSGLPSDRFSAERTGGSVSTLTIQRTQQEDSAVYLCASSLNGGGYNEQFFGPGTRLTVL.

The sample holds one count of this clone. This chain joins TRBV5-1 and TRBJ2-7, with unresolved D. The CDR3 contains 13 residues. Germline V gives CDR1 SGHRS, CDR2 YFSETQ. Trimming left V 4 bases short and J 2 bases short, with 10 bases between. The CDR3 reads CASSPVLTYEQYF. DNA for the CDR3: TGCGCCAGCAGCCCAGTTTTAACCTACGAGCAGTACTTC.

This chain joins TRBV4-1 and TRBJ2-7; TRBD1 might be the D (6 bases). Germline CDR1 reads MGHRA; CDR2 reads YSYEKL. There are 15 residues in the CDR3. Trimming removed 3 bases from V and 3 bases from J, with 15 bases in between. DNA of the CDR3: TGCGCCAGCAGCCATGGGTTAGGACAGTACTACGAGCAGTACTTC. As protein: CASSHGLGQYYEQYF.

The chain links TRBV19 to TRBJ2-7, with TRBD1 matching 7 bases. CDR3 length equals 13 residues. From germline, CDR1 is LNHDA and CDR2 SQIVND (reference sequence). Losses at the gene ends were 10 bases for V and 0 bases for J; bases not matched to a gene: 6. The DNA for the CDR3 is TGTGCCACTAGGGACAGTTTCTCCTACGAGCAGTACTTC. It encodes CATRDSFSYEQYF.

The chain links TRBV28 to TRBJ2-1; the D is unclear. Trimming cost V 5 bases and J 2 bases, with 4 bases left between them. Germline loops: CDR1 MDHEN, CDR2 SYDVKM. CDR3 length equals 12 residues. CDR3 loop: CASSLTYNEQFF. DNA for the CDR3: TGTGCCAGCAGTCTAACCTACAATGAGCAGTTCTTC.